Below are 24 T cell receptor beta chains sequenced from a single sample in a study of shared clonotypes between healthy human individuals. Only in-frame clones appear in the TCRdb table, and some are missing; sequencing was by immunoSEQ multiplex PCR. The sample yields about 510,000 clones, about 79% seen once. The sequenced sample consisted of PBMCs. Every receptor here comes from a woman aged 40 to 50 in good health. Some clones in this sample may be carry-over from other donors' samples.

This clone was observed once. The chain uses TRBV10-3 and TRBJ2-7; 9 bases agree with TRBD2. Germline lookup yields CDR1 ENHRY and CDR2 SYGVKD. J was trimmed by 7 bases and V by 6 bases; bases with no gene match: 10. CDR3 length: 14 residues. The CDR3 is CAISSGGRANEQYF. The CDR3 coding sequence is TGTGCCATCAGCTCTGGCGGGAGGGCCAATGAGCAGTACTTC.

This sequence joins TRBV28 and TRBJ2-3; D is unclear. V lost 3 bases to trimming and J lost 1 base, with 11 bases between them. The CDR3 totals 15 residues. Germline CDR1 MDHEN, CDR2 SYDVKM. In DNA form, the CDR3 reads TGTGCCAGCAGTTTCGGATCGAGTCGCACAGATACGCAGTATTTT. Translating it yields CASSFGSSRTDTQYF. The full variable domain, completed using reference TRBV28 and TRBJ2-3, is DVKVTQSSRYLVKRTGEKVFLECVQDMDHENMFWYRQDPGLGLRLIYFSYDVKMKEKGDIPEGYSVSREKKERFSLILESASTNQTSMYLCASSFGSSRTDTQYFGPGTRLTVL.

V and J are TRBV6-6 and TRBJ1-2; no reliable D call. Germline CDR1 is MNHNY and CDR2 is SVGAGI (reference sequence). V lost 0 bases and J lost 3, with 8 bases in between. This CDR3 contains 14 residues. This CDR3 reads CASSYSPRDYGYTF. CDR3 coding DNA: TGTGCCAGCAGTTACTCTCCGAGGGACTATGGCTACACCTTC.

Comments on this clone: A much larger clone lies one base from this, so it may be a read error. The gene calls are TRBV30 and TRBJ1-5, with D maybe TRBD1 (6 bases). The V end was cut by 6 bases, the J end by 3 bases, with 15 bases between. This CDR3 region has 14 residues. The germline CDR1 and CDR2 sequences are GTSNPN and SVGIG (reference sequence). CDR3 in amino acids: CACSTGQNNQPQHF. CDR3 coding DNA: TGTGCCTGTAGTACTGGACAGAACAATCAGCCCCAGCATTTT.

This chain links TRBV10-3 with TRBJ2-7; D remains unclear. The CDR3 runs to 12 residues. Germline assignment: CDR1 ENHRY and CDR2 SYGVKD. V lost 0 bases, J lost 5 bases, and 5 bases lay in between. CDR3 residues: CAISESGNEQYF. The DNA of the CDR3 is TGTGCCATCAGTGAGTCAGGGAACGAGCAGTACTTC.

This sequence joins TRBV7-2 and TRBJ1-1, with no clear D. V was shortened by 0 bases and J by 7 bases, with 9 bases between the two germline ends. Germline V gene lookup returns CDR1 SGHTA and CDR2 FQGNSA. There are 13 residues in the CDR3. The CDR3 loop reads CASSLAGLIEAFF. The DNA for the CDR3 is TGTGCCAGCAGCTTAGCCGGGCTAATTGAAGCTTTCTTT.

This clone was detected once. V gene TRBV6-5 combines with J gene TRBJ1-1; no definite D call. The germline V gene has CDR1 MNHEY and CDR2 SVGAGI. The CDR3 totals 13 residues. Trimming cost V 2 bases and J 1 base, with 5 bases left between them. The CDR3 sequence is CASSYDQNTEAFF. The CDR3 nucleotides read TGTGCCAGCAGTTACGACCAGAACACTGAAGCTTTCTTT.

This clone appeared a single time. The rearrangement links TRBV27 to TRBJ2-4, with D hard to call. The CDR3 covers 12 residues. The germline V and J ends were trimmed by 4 bases and 9 bases, with 10 bases remaining between them. Per germline, CDR1 MNHEY and CDR2 SMNVEV (reference sequence). For the CDR3, the DNA is TGTGCCAGCAGTTCTACCCAAGGCATTCAGTACTTC. This gives the protein CASSSTQGIQYF.

The rearrangement joins TRBV19 to TRBJ1-5, with D possibly matching TRBD1 (6 bases). V was pared by 2 bases and J by 10 bases, with 18 bases between. This CDR3 region has 15 residues. The germline V gene has CDR1 LNHDA and CDR2 SQIVND (reference sequence). The CDR3: CASSITWQGLRPQHF. The CDR3 DNA follows: TGTGCCAGTAGTATAACCTGGCAGGGGTTACGACCCCAGCATTTT. The whole variable domain, remainder taken from reference TRBV19 and TRBJ1-5, is DGGITQSPKYLFRKEGQNVTLSCEQNLNHDAMYWYRQDPGQGLRLIYYSQIVNDFQKGDIAEGYSVSREKKESFPLTVTSAQKNPTAFYLCASSITWQGLRPQHFGDGTRLSIL.

This chain joins TRBV4-2 and TRBJ1-2; no reliable D call. CDR1 is LGHNA and CDR2 is YNFKEQ in the germline V gene. The CDR3 is 13 amino acids. Trimming stripped 1 base from V and 3 bases from J, with 6 bases between. The chain's CDR3 is CASSQAGDYGYTF. CDR3 sequence (DNA): TGTGCCAGCAGCCAAGCTGGGGACTATGGCTACACCTTC.

The chain combines TRBV7-6 with TRBJ1-1; D unclear. CDR3 length: 16 residues. V was trimmed by 4 bases and J by 0 bases, leaving 15 bases between them. The germline V gene has CDR1 SGHVS and CDR2 FNYEAQ. CDR3 bases: TGTGCCAGCAGCTCCCGGCGGGGTAGAATGAACACTGAAGCTTTCTTT. This encodes CASSSRRGRMNTEAFF.

The rearrangement uses TRBV30 and TRBJ2-5, with TRBD2 identical over 10 bases. The junction had 10 bases not matched to a gene; V was cut back by 5 bases and J by 1 base. This CDR3 is built from 16 residues. The germline gives CDR1 GTSNPN, CDR2 SVGIG (reference sequence). The CDR3 DNA follows: TGTGCCTGGTCTGGGGCTAGCGGGAGACCCCAAGAGACCCAGTACTTC. Translation gives CAWSGASGRPQETQYF.

V and J are TRBV2 and TRBJ2-2; TRBD1 matches 8 bases. The CDR3 loop spans 15 amino acids. Germline loops: CDR1 SNHLY, CDR2 FYNNEI. The V and J ends lost 2 bases and 7 bases, in that order; junction bases with no gene match: 6. The CDR3 reads CASSEQGAGDGELFF. The DNA of the CDR3 is TGTGCCAGCAGTGAACAGGGGGCAGGGGACGGGGAGCTGTTTTTT. Full variable domain (missing parts from reference TRBV2 and TRBJ2-2): EPEVTQTPSHQVTQMGQEVILRCVPISNHLYFYWYRQILGQKVEFLVSFYNNEISEKSEIFDDQFSVERPDGSNFTLKIRSTKLEDSAMYFCASSEQGAGDGELFFGEGSRLTVL.

The rearrangement uses TRBV27 and TRBJ1-2; 8 bases agree with TRBD1. Germline CDR1 is MNHEY and CDR2 is SMNVEV (reference sequence). The CDR3 totals 14 residues. V was pared by 0 bases and J by 5 bases, with 2 bases of the junction left unmatched. CDR3 nucleotides: TGTGCCAGCAGTTTATCGCGGACAGGGTATGGCTACACCTTC. Translating it yields CASSLSRTGYGYTF.

V usage is TRBV25-1 and J usage is TRBJ1-6; 9 bases map to TRBD1. Germline loops: CDR1 MGHDK, CDR2 SYGVNS. V lost 8 bases and J lost 6; bases outside the gene matches: 14. This CDR3 spans 17 amino acids. The CDR3 region is CASSGYLQGARNSPLHF. The DNA of the CDR3 is TGTGCCAGCTCAGGATACTTACAGGGGGCGCGTAATTCACCCCTCCACTTT.

The chain is built from TRBV29-1 and TRBJ2-7, with D uncertain. Germline V CDR1 and CDR2: SQVTM, ANQGSEA. The CDR3 sequence is 14 residues long. V shed 4 bases and J shed 2 bases, with 15 bases lying between them. In DNA form, the CDR3 reads TGCAGCGTTGTTCGAGAAGTCGGCACCTACGAGCAGTACTTC. Amino acid sequence: CSVVREVGTYEQYF.

This clone occurred once. The chain couples TRBV7-7 to TRBJ2-3; weak D call: TRBD1 (5 bases). The V gene lost 5 bases and the J gene lost 3 bases, with 9 bases spanning the gap. From germline, CDR1 is SSHAT and CDR2 FNYEAQ (reference sequence). This CDR3 region has 13 residues. CDR3 in amino acids: CASSPAGTDTQYF. Here the CDR3 DNA reads TGTGCCAGCAGCCCCGCAGGGACAGATACGCAGTATTTT.

The rearrangement uses TRBV14 and TRBJ2-1; possible D gene TRBD1, 6 bases. The germline V and J ends were trimmed by 7 bases and 0 bases, with 16 bases remaining between them. This CDR3 contains 16 residues. The germline V gene encodes CDR1 SGHDN and CDR2 FVKESK. The CDR3 bases are TGTGCCAGCAACGCAGGGGTCGATAGCTCCTACAATGAGCAGTTCTTC. Translated: CASNAGVDSSYNEQFF.

The chain carries TRBV7-9 and TRBJ1-3; 7 bases are a match to TRBD1. The CDR3 totals 19 residues. Germline-derived CDR1 and CDR2 are SEHNR and FQNEAQ (reference sequence). V trimming: 4 bases; J trimming: 0 bases; junction bases outside the gene matches: 15. The DNA of the CDR3 is TGTGCCAGCAGCTCCTTTGTGTTGTCAGGGGGGCCCTCTGGAAACACCATATATTTT. It yields the protein CASSSFVLSGGPSGNTIYF.

J is TRBJ2-5 and V is TRBV5-4; 11 bases fit TRBD1. With 4 bases clipped from V and 4 bases from J, the junction kept 9 bases outside the gene matches. CDR1 and CDR2 (germline): SGHNT, YYREEE (reference sequence). The CDR3 length is 16 residues. CDR3 DNA: TGTGCCAGCAGCCCCGGGGGGGACAGGGGGATAGAGACCCAGTACTTC. This encodes CASSPGGDRGIETQYF.

The chain carries TRBV7-2 and TRBJ2-1; 12 positions match TRBD2. CDR1 is SGHTA, CDR2 FQGNSA, per germline. The CDR3 runs 15 residues. The V and J ends lost 5 bases and 7 bases, in that order; junction bases with no gene match: 6. CDR3 amino acids: CASSLTSGSLNEQFF. In DNA form, the CDR3 reads TGTGCCAGCAGCCTGACTAGCGGGAGTTTGAATGAGCAGTTCTTC.

V usage is TRBV29-1 and J usage is TRBJ1-3, with TRBD1 identical over 9 bases. This CDR3 spans 12 amino acids. Germline CDR1 is SQVTM and CDR2 is ANQGSEA. Trimming removed 7 bases from V and 4 bases from J; junction bases left unmatched: 2. The CDR3 sequence is CSATGGGNTIYF. Here the CDR3 DNA reads TGCAGCGCTACAGGGGGCGGAAACACCATATATTTT.

The table lists this clone with a few counts. This chain joins TRBV5-1 and TRBJ1-2, with D possibly being TRBD1 (5 bases). Germline V gene sequence: CDR1 SGHRS, CDR2 YFSETQ. The germline V and J ends were trimmed by 4 bases and 7 bases, with 23 bases remaining between them. CDR3 length: 16 amino acids. The DNA for the CDR3 is TGCGCCAGCAGCCCTCCCGGCAGGGAGGTTGTGGGTGGCTACACCTTC. This sequence encodes CASSPPGREVVGGYTF.

This clone was seen only once. The chain has TRBV4-1 and TRBJ2-2, with D perhaps matching TRBD1 (6 bases). V was cut by 0 bases and J by 2 bases, with 13 bases left in between. Looked up from germline, CDR1 is MGHRA and CDR2 is YSYEKL. This CDR3 has 17 amino acids. CDR3 protein: CASSQEDSLLNTGELFF. CDR3 coding DNA: TGCGCCAGCAGCCAAGAGGACAGCCTCCTAAACACCGGGGAGCTGTTTTTT.